The next 19 T cell receptor beta chains were all read from a single sample in a study of cytomegalovirus exposure and HLA in healthy donors. This PCR relied on a set of 60 Vbeta primers and 13 Jbeta primers. Only in-frame clones appear in the TCRdb table, and some are missing; sequencing was by immunoSEQ multiplex PCR. Among some 250,000 clones listed, more than 75% were seen once. Material for sequencing was PBMCs. The receptors derive from a woman aged 35 to 49 in good health and CMV-seropositive.

This chain links TRBV9 with TRBJ2-7; TRBD2 is a possible D gene (7 bases). Trimming left V 2 bases short and J 2 bases short, with 20 bases between. CDR3 size: 17 residues. Looked up from germline, CDR1 is SGDLS and CDR2 is YYNGEE. The CDR3 DNA reads as TGTGCCAGCAGCGTCGCCGACGCGGGGGCTTACCCCTACGAGCAGTACTTC. Residues: CASSVADAGAYPYEQYF.

The J gene is TRBJ1-1, the V gene TRBV15; 8 bases are shared with TRBD1. The CDR3 spans 17 residues. The V and J ends lost 0 bases and 8 bases, in that order; junction bases with no gene match: 14. The germline V gene has CDR1 LNHNV and CDR2 YYDKDF (reference sequence). The CDR3 spells CATSRDQRTGISLEAFF. For the CDR3, the DNA is TGTGCCACCAGCAGAGATCAGCGGACAGGGATCTCCCTCGAAGCTTTCTTT.

A single count supports this clone. The chain combines TRBV6-1 with TRBJ1-6, with 9 nucleotides matching TRBD1. Unmatched junction bases numbered 7, after V lost 1 base and J lost 9 bases. The germline V gene has CDR1 MNHNS and CDR2 SASEGT. There are 16 residues in the CDR3. CDR3 nucleotide sequence: TGTGCCAGCAGTGAAGGTGGGACAGGGCGGAGTTCACCCCTCCACTTT. Residues: CASSEGGTGRSSPLHF.

The chain employs TRBV6-5 and TRBJ2-7; maybe TRBD1 (6 bases). This CDR3 spans 14 amino acids. The V gene's germline CDR1 is MNHEY and CDR2 SVGAGI. Trimming shortened V by 6 bases and J by 1 base, and 13 bases separated the two germline ends. CDR3 sequence reads: CASSRDTPSYEQYF. As DNA, the CDR3 is TGTGCCAGCAGCCGGGACACACCATCCTACGAGCAGTACTTC.

The chain employs TRBV4-2 and TRBJ2-2, with 8 nucleotides matching TRBD1. Germline CDR1 LGHNA, CDR2 YNFKEQ. The ends lost 0 bases at V and 5 bases at J; junction bases unmatched: 8. This CDR3 is 17 amino acids long. The CDR3: CASSQDQTRGRTGELFF. CDR3 bases: TGTGCCAGCAGCCAAGATCAAACCAGGGGGCGAACCGGGGAGCTGTTTTTT.

The chain joins TRBV4-2 to TRBJ2-3, with TRBD2 as a possible D gene (6 bases). Germline V lookup: CDR1 LGHNA, CDR2 YNFKEQ. Trimming pared 6 bases from V and 9 bases from J, leaving 13 bases between. The CDR3 consists of 12 residues. The CDR3 loop reads CASRPRAGTQYF. The CDR3 coding sequence is TGTGCCAGCAGACCTAGGGCGGGGACGCAGTATTTT.

V usage is TRBV12-5 and J usage is TRBJ2-2; 10 nucleotides agree with TRBD1. Per the germline V gene, CDR1 is LGHNT and CDR2 is FRNRAP. The CDR3 is made up of 16 amino acids. V lost 4 bases and J lost 8; bases outside the gene matches: 10. CDR3 coding DNA: TGTGCTAGTGGTTCAAAGACAGGGGGCGCGTCTGGGGAGCTGTTTTTT. Protein: CASGSKTGGASGELFF.

The J gene is TRBJ1-1, the V gene TRBV5-5; D ambiguous. The CDR3 totals 14 residues. The germline V gene has CDR1 SGHKS and CDR2 YYEKEE (reference sequence). With 0 bases removed from V and 1 base from J, the gap between germline ends came to 7 bases. The CDR3 DNA is TGTGCCAGCAGCTTGGCTCCAGGGAACACTGAAGCTTTCTTT. Its protein product is CASSLAPGNTEAFF.

This clone was observed a handful of times. The genes are TRBV5-1 and TRBJ2-7; TRBD2 is a possible D gene (6 bases). V lost 7 bases to trimming and J lost 2 bases, with 16 bases between them. CDR1 and CDR2 from the germline V gene are SGHRS and YFSETQ. This CDR3 is built from 14 residues. This CDR3 is CASLGGTPPYEQYF. As DNA, the CDR3 is TGCGCCAGCTTGGGCGGGACTCCTCCCTACGAGCAGTACTTC.

This rearrangement joins TRBV5-1 to TRBJ2-2; 8 bases map to TRBD2. The CDR3 has 16 residues. In germline, CDR1 is SGHRS, CDR2 YFSETQ. Trimming removed 4 bases from V and 5 bases from J; junction bases left unmatched: 10. CDR3 bases: TGCGCCAGCAGCATTATAACTAGCGGATCTACCGGGGAGCTGTTTTTT. This translates into CASSIITSGSTGELFF. Combining the CDR3 with reference TRBV5-1 and TRBJ2-2 gives the whole variable domain KAGVTQTPRYLIKTRGQQVTLSCSPISGHRSVSWYQQTPGQGLQFLFEYFSETQRNKGNFPGRFSGRQFSNSRSEMNVSTLELGDSALYLCASSIITSGSTGELFFGEGSRLTVL.

This chain joins TRBV30 and TRBJ2-3; 10 nucleotides match TRBD2. V shed 3 bases, J shed 4 bases, and the junction held 7 bases outside the gene matches. This CDR3 is built from 15 residues. Germline V gene data show CDR1 as GTSNPN and CDR2 as SVGIG (reference sequence). The CDR3 DNA reads as TGTGCCTGGAGCGCGGGACTAGCGTCCGCAGATACGCAGTATTTT. The encoded protein is CAWSAGLASADTQYF.

The chain uses TRBV5-1 and TRBJ2-7, with a possible D match to TRBD2 (6 bases). The ends were cut back, 7 bases at V and 2 bases at J, with 19 bases in the middle. Germline CDR1 SGHRS, CDR2 YFSETQ. There are 15 residues in the CDR3. As DNA, the CDR3 is TGCGCCAGCTCCCCAACCGGGACTTCCCCCTACGAGCAGTACTTC. Amino acid sequence: CASSPTGTSPYEQYF.

The CDR3 region has the DNA TGTGCCTGGAAGCGGGGGTTATCCTACAATGAGCAGTTCTTC. Translated: CAWKRGLSYNEQFF. The chain joins TRBV30 to TRBJ2-1; 8 nucleotides agree with TRBD2. Germline V CDR1 and CDR2: GTSNPN, SVGIG (reference sequence). V shed 4 bases, J shed 1 base, and the junction held 3 bases outside the gene matches. The CDR3 is made up of 14 amino acids.

The chain carries TRBV28 and TRBJ1-6; no firm D call. V gave up 3 bases and J gave up 2 bases, with 2 bases separating them. Germline CDR1 MDHEN, CDR2 SYDVKM. The CDR3 covers 13 residues. Here the CDR3 reads CASSFTYNSPLHF. In nucleotides, the CDR3 is TGTGCCAGCAGTTTTACCTATAATTCACCCCTCCACTTT.

Only one count was recorded for this clone. The chain links TRBV7-3 to TRBJ2-1, with D perhaps matching TRBD1 (6 bases). Germline CDR1 and CDR2: SGHTA and FQGTGA. V lost 4 bases and J lost 0, with 10 bases in between. This CDR3 contains 15 residues. The CDR3: CASSSQGSSYNEQFF. The CDR3 DNA reads as TGTGCCAGCAGCTCACAGGGTAGCTCCTACAATGAGCAGTTCTTC. Full variable domain (missing parts from reference TRBV7-3 and TRBJ2-1): GAGVSQTPSNKVTEKGKYVELRCDPISGHTALYWYRQSLGQGPEFLIYFQGTGAADDSGLPNDRFFAVRPEGSVSTLKIQRTERGDSAVYLCASSSQGSSYNEQFFGPGTRLTVL.

This chain connects TRBV9 to TRBJ1-2; 10 bases align to TRBD1. The germline CDR1 and CDR2 sequences are SGDLS and YYNGEE. This CDR3 spans 16 amino acids. Trimming cost V 0 bases and J 4 bases; bases outside gene matches: 6. CDR3 sequence reads: CASSVGTGGAGYGYTF. In DNA, the CDR3 is TGTGCCAGCAGCGTAGGGACAGGGGGTGCGGGCTATGGCTACACCTTC. The full variable domain, rest sourced from reference TRBV9 and TRBJ1-2, is DSGVTQTPKHLITATGQRVTLRCSPRSGDLSVYWYQQSLDQGLQFLIQYYNGEERAKGNILERFSAQQFPDLHSELNLSSLELGDSALYFCASSVGTGGAGYGYTFGSGTRLTVV.

The genes are TRBV7-3 and TRBJ2-3; 7 nucleotides agree with TRBD2. This CDR3 contains 14 residues. CDR1 is SGHTA, CDR2 FQGTGA, per germline. The V segment lost 6 bases and the J segment 5 bases; nucleotides outside the gene matches: 8. CDR3 sequence: CASRRGSLRDTQYF. In DNA, the CDR3 is TGTGCCAGCAGGCGCGGGAGTTTGAGAGATACGCAGTATTTT.

The chain employs TRBV7-3 and TRBJ2-1, with a possible D match to TRBD1 (6 bases). The CDR3 spans 12 residues. Trimming left V 2 bases short and J 9 bases short, with 8 bases between. Germline-derived CDR1 and CDR2 are SGHTA and FQGTGA. CDR3 protein: CASSLQGTEQFF. In DNA, the CDR3 is TGTGCCAGCAGCTTACAGGGGACTGAGCAGTTCTTC.

The chain has TRBV6-1 and TRBJ2-5; no reliable D call. This CDR3 is built from 13 residues. Trimming removed 4 bases at V and 5 bases at J, with 11 bases between. From germline, CDR1 is MNHNS and CDR2 SASEGT. In DNA form, the CDR3 reads TGTGCCAGCAGTGTACTCTTCGGGGAGACCCAGTACTTC. It codes for CASSVLFGETQYF.